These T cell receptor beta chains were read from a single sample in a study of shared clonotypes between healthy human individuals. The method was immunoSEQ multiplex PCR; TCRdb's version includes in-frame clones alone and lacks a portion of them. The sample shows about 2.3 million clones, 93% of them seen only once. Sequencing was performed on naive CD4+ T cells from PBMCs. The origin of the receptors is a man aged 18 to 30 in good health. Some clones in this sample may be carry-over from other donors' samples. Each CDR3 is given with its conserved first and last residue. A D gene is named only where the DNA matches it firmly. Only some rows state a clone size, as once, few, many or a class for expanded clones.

CDR3: CAIRTGQLSSGANVLTF
DNA: TGTGCCATCAGGACGGGACAGCTCTCGTCTGGGGCCAACGTCCTGACTTTC
V: TRBV10-3
size: -
D: TRBD1
J: TRBJ2-6

CDR3: CASSTTPGMANVLTF
DNA: TGTGCCAGTAGTACAACCCCCGGGATGGCCAACGTCCTGACTTTC
V: TRBV19
size: -
D: -
J: TRBJ2-6

CDR3: CASSPGLTGDSDNEQFF
DNA: TGTGCCAGCAGCCCGGGGCTGACAGGGGATAGTGACAATGAGCAGTTCTTC
V: TRBV7-9
size: -
D: TRBD1
J: TRBJ2-1

CDR3: CASRTSGSGTDTQYF
DNA: TGTGCCTCAAGGACTAGCGGGAGCGGCACAGATACGCAGTATTTT
V: TRBV2
size: once
D: TRBD2
J: TRBJ2-3

CDR3: CASSYRGLHATASTDTQYF
DNA: TGTGCCAGCAGTTACCGGGGCCTACATGCGACAGCTAGCACAGATACGCAGTATTTT
V: TRBV27
size: once
D: -
J: TRBJ2-3

CDR3: CASSPPGVWKSSEQYF
DNA: TGTGCCAGCAGCCCCCCCGGGGTATGGAAATCTTCCGAGCAGTACTTC
V: TRBV9
size: once
D: -
J: TRBJ2-7

CDR3: CASSLGLAEYNEQFF
DNA: TGCGCCAGCAGCTTAGGCCTAGCGGAATACAATGAGCAGTTCTTC
V: TRBV5-1
size: -
D: TRBD2
J: TRBJ2-1

CDR3: CASNDRGLSTDTQYF
DNA: TGTGCCAGCAACGACAGGGGGTTGAGCACAGATACGCAGTATTTT
V: TRBV2
size: -
D: TRBD1
J: TRBJ2-3

CDR3: CASSLGLAPDTQYF
DNA: TGTGCCAGCAGCCTCGGACTAGCGCCAGATACGCAGTATTTT
V: TRBV9
size: -
D: TRBD2
J: TRBJ2-3

CDR3: CASSDGTDHQPQHF
DNA: TGTGCCAGCAGTGACGGGACAGACCATCAGCCCCAGCATTTT
V: TRBV6-6
size: -
D: TRBD1
J: TRBJ1-5

CDR3: CASSLDRYEQYF
DNA: TGTGCCAGCAGCTTAGATCGGTACGAGCAGTACTTC
V: TRBV11-3
size: -
D: -
J: TRBJ2-7

CDR3: CSAGETQYF
DNA: TGCAGTGCAGGGGAGACCCAGTACTTC
V: TRBV20-1
size: -
D: -
J: TRBJ2-5

CDR3: CASSGWDTQSETQYF
DNA: TGTGCCAGTAGTGGCTGGGACACCCAATCCGAGACCCAGTACTTC
V: TRBV19
size: -
D: -
J: TRBJ2-5

CDR3: CASSVDEDRGGYTF
DNA: TGTGCCAGCAGCGTAGATGAGGACAGGGGTGGCTACACCTTC
V: TRBV9
size: -
D: TRBD1
J: TRBJ1-2

CDR3: CASSPRASGFYEQYF
DNA: TGTGCCAGCAGCCCCCGCGCTAGCGGGTTCTACGAGCAGTACTTC
V: TRBV7-9
size: -
D: TRBD2
J: TRBJ2-7

CDR3: CASSQTSYVDEQFF
DNA: TGTGCCAGCAGCCAGACTAGCTATGTCGATGAGCAGTTCTTC
V: TRBV7-9
size: -
D: TRBD2
J: TRBJ2-1

CDR3: CASTQGWTYGYTF
DNA: TGTGCCAGTACCCAAGGTTGGACTTATGGCTACACCTTC
V: TRBV19
size: once
D: -
J: TRBJ1-2

CDR3: CASSERSLAGAYEQYF
DNA: TGCGCCAGCAGCGAGAGGTCGCTAGCGGGAGCCTACGAGCAGTACTTC
V: TRBV5-1
size: -
D: TRBD2
J: TRBJ2-7

CDR3: CASSRVGQGETQYF
DNA: TGTGCCAGCAGCCGGGTTGGACAGGGTGAGACCCAGTACTTC
V: TRBV7-3
size: -
D: TRBD1
J: TRBJ2-5

CDR3: CASRGGGALYGYTF
DNA: TGTGCCAGCCGAGGTGGGGGCGCGTTATATGGCTACACCTTC
V: TRBV28
size: -
D: -
J: TRBJ1-2

CDR3: CASSPSAISYEQYF
DNA: TGTGCCAGCAGCCCTAGCGCGATATCCTACGAGCAGTACTTC
V: TRBV7-9
size: -
D: -
J: TRBJ2-7

CDR3: CASSYFSGRAAEQFF
DNA: TGTGCCAGCAGTTACTTTAGCGGGAGGGCCGCTGAGCAGTTCTTC
V: TRBV6-8
size: -
D: TRBD2
J: TRBJ2-1

CDR3: CASSVGVAGGWSSYNEQFF
DNA: TGTGCCAGCAGCGTAGGTGTAGCGGGAGGTTGGAGCTCCTACAATGAGCAGTTCTTC
V: TRBV9
size: -
D: TRBD2
J: TRBJ2-1

CDR3: CASSLGSLSGANVLTF
DNA: TGCGCCAGCAGCTTGGGTTCTCTCTCTGGGGCCAACGTCCTGACTTTC
V: TRBV5-1
size: -
D: -
J: TRBJ2-6

CDR3: CASSPAATFQGAYGYTF
DNA: TGTGCCAGCAGCCCAGCAGCCACCTTCCAGGGGGCTTATGGCTACACCTTC
V: TRBV9
size: -
D: TRBD1
J: TRBJ1-2

CDR3: CASSGRDRAADGYTF
DNA: TGTGCCAGCAGCGGACGGGACAGGGCGGCCGATGGCTACACCTTC
V: TRBV5-4
size: once
D: TRBD1
J: TRBJ1-2

CDR3: CASSLPLLAGTGGQPQHF
DNA: TGTGCCAGCAGCTTGCCACTACTGGCGGGGACGGGTGGGCAGCCCCAGCATTTT
V: TRBV5-7
size: -
D: -
J: TRBJ1-5

CDR3: CASSQDRVNTEAFF
DNA: TGTGCCAGCAGCCAAGACAGAGTGAACACTGAAGCTTTCTTT
V: TRBV4-2
size: -
D: -
J: TRBJ1-1

CDR3: CASSQPGSSGNTIYF
DNA: TGTGCCAGCAGTCAACCAGGGAGCTCTGGAAACACCATATATTTT
V: TRBV6-1
size: -
D: -
J: TRBJ1-3

CDR3: CASSLAGLERGQPQHF
DNA: TGTGCCAGCAGCTTGGCGGGACTTGAGAGGGGTCAGCCCCAGCATTTT
V: TRBV5-6
size: -
D: -
J: TRBJ1-5

CDR3: CAWSTGGASGNTIYF
DNA: TGTGCCTGGAGTACGGGGGGCGCCTCTGGAAACACCATATATTTT
V: TRBV30
size: once
D: -
J: TRBJ1-3

CDR3: CAGRARQGNTEAFF
DNA: TGTGCCGGCCGTGCTAGACAGGGAAACACTGAAGCTTTCTTT
V: TRBV10-3
size: -
D: TRBD1
J: TRBJ1-1

CDR3: CASSGGTVHGYTF
DNA: TGTGCCAGCAGCGGCGGGACAGTCCATGGCTACACCTTC
V: TRBV9
size: -
D: TRBD1
J: TRBJ1-2

CDR3: CASSFVGTVSYEQYF
DNA: TGTGCCAGCAGCTTCGTCGGGACGGTTTCCTACGAGCAGTACTTC
V: TRBV5-4
size: -
D: -
J: TRBJ2-7

CDR3: CASSSGGSINNEQFF
DNA: TGTGCCAGCAGTTCGGGCGGGAGTATCAACAATGAGCAGTTCTTC
V: TRBV28
size: -
D: TRBD2
J: TRBJ2-1

CDR3: CAWSSGPYNEQFF
DNA: TGTGCCTGGAGTTCGGGACCATACAATGAGCAGTTCTTC
V: TRBV30
size: once
D: -
J: TRBJ2-1

CDR3: CASSLGMNEQFF
DNA: TGCGCCAGCAGCTTGGGGATGAATGAGCAGTTCTTC
V: TRBV5-1
size: -
D: -
J: TRBJ2-1

CDR3: CASSEARGVWTEAFF
DNA: TGTGCCAGCAGTGAAGCGCGAGGGGTTTGGACTGAAGCTTTCTTT
V: TRBV2
size: -
D: -
J: TRBJ1-1

CDR3: CASSRTENQPQHF
DNA: TGTGCCAGCAGCCGGACAGAAAATCAGCCCCAGCATTTT
V: TRBV2
size: few
D: -
J: TRBJ1-5

CDR3: CASSLSLGPGTNEQYF
DNA: TGCGCCAGCAGCTTGTCTCTCGGGCCGGGGACCAACGAGCAGTACTTC
V: TRBV5-1
size: -
D: -
J: TRBJ2-7

CDR3: CASTGGSSGNTIYF
DNA: TGCGCCAGCACCGGGGGCAGCTCTGGAAACACCATATATTTT
V: TRBV5-1
size: -
D: -
J: TRBJ1-3

CDR3: CASSLYPAGGEQFF
DNA: TGTGCCAGCAGCTTATACCCAGCGGGAGGTGAGCAGTTCTTC
V: TRBV7-3
size: -
D: TRBD2
J: TRBJ2-1

CDR3: CAWSRLAVLNNEQFF
DNA: TGTGCCTGGAGTAGACTAGCAGTATTGAACAATGAGCAGTTCTTC
V: TRBV30
size: once
D: TRBD2
J: TRBJ2-1

CDR3: CASRVLQTTNTGELFF
DNA: TGTGCCAGCAGGGTATTGCAGACCACGAACACCGGGGAGCTGTTTTTT
V: TRBV6-6
size: -
D: -
J: TRBJ2-2

CDR3: CASSSVAGPYEQYF
DNA: TGTGCCAGCAGCTCCGTAGCGGGGCCCTACGAGCAGTACTTC
V: TRBV28
size: -
D: TRBD2
J: TRBJ2-7

CDR3: CAWSVLAYGYTF
DNA: TGTGCCTGGAGTGTTTTGGCATATGGCTACACCTTC
V: TRBV30
size: -
D: -
J: TRBJ1-2

CDR3: CAWSGQGRVQPQHF
DNA: TGTGCCTGGAGTGGGCAGGGCAGGGTTCAGCCCCAGCATTTT
V: TRBV30
size: -
D: -
J: TRBJ1-5

CDR3: CASSETGSGANVLTF
DNA: TGTGCCAGTAGCGAGACAGGGTCTGGGGCCAACGTCCTGACTTTC
V: TRBV19
size: -
D: TRBD1
J: TRBJ2-6

CDR3: CASSGNFGQQETQYF
DNA: TGTGCCAGCAGCGGAAACTTCGGACAGCAAGAGACCCAGTACTTC
V: TRBV7-2
size: -
D: -
J: TRBJ2-5

CDR3: CASSLTQSSTTGELFF
DNA: TGTGCCAGCAGCTTGACCCAAAGCTCGACCACCGGGGAGCTGTTTTTT
V: TRBV5-6
size: -
D: -
J: TRBJ2-2

CDR3: CASSFTGGEQPQHF
DNA: TGTGCCAGTAGTTTCACAGGGGGCGAGCAGCCCCAGCATTTT
V: TRBV19
size: -
D: TRBD1
J: TRBJ1-5

CDR3: CASSLLRGDPQHF
DNA: TGTGCCAGCAGTTTACTCCGGGGTGACCCCCAGCATTTT
V: TRBV27
size: -
D: -
J: TRBJ1-5

CDR3: CASSRTSGRSDGSGNEQFF
DNA: TGTGCCAGCTCACGGACTAGCGGGAGGAGTGATGGTTCGGGCAATGAGCAGTTCTTC
V: TRBV18
size: once
D: TRBD2
J: TRBJ2-1

CDR3: CASRRPGLASGELFF
DNA: TGTGCCAGCAGGAGACCGGGACTAGCCTCCGGGGAGCTGTTTTTT
V: TRBV2
size: -
D: TRBD2
J: TRBJ2-2